This paragraph reports one T cell receptor (beta chain). Sequencing used immunoSEQ multiplex PCR; TCRdb keeps in-frame clones, though not all of them. The repertoire has 24,000 or so clones, nearly 70% of them found once; the top ten carry around 15%. The data belong to a study of tumor-infiltrating lymphocytes in localized non-small cell lung cancer. The CDR3 extends over 14 amino acids. The germline gives CDR1 MNHNS, CDR2 SASEGT. V was clipped by 8 bases and J by 3 bases, with 16 bases between them. Material: lung tumor tissue. The chain is built from TRBV6-1 and TRBJ1-2; D ambiguous. This TCR was recovered from a human donor with non-small cell lung cancer. CDR3 DNA: TGTGCCAGCCAGGTCGGCAGGCTCTACTATGGCTACACCTTC. It yields the protein CASQVGRLYYGYTF.